Detailed here is one TCR beta chain. Donors comprised only Caucasian adults living in Nashville, Tennessee. The sample belongs to a study of shared clonotypes between healthy human individuals. Clones were read by immunoSEQ multiplex PCR, and TCRdb kept only the in-frame ones, dropping some. The sample includes over a million clones, 95% to 99% of them seen just once. CDR3 length equals 16 residues. Trimming left V 0 bases short and J 3 bases short, with 16 bases between. Germline V gene data show CDR1 as SGDLS and CDR2 as YYNGEE. The sequencing input was naive CD4+ T cells sorted from blood. Regarding subset: CD45RA+ positively selected. The chain employs TRBV9 and TRBJ2-7, with D possibly TRBD1 on 5 matching bases. This receptor was taken from a young man in good health. The CDR3 loop reads CASSVGVPVRDYEQYF. Written as DNA, the CDR3 is TGTGCCAGCAGCGTAGGAGTCCCGGTCAGGGACTACGAGCAGTACTTC. Drawing the rest from reference TRBV9 and TRBJ2-7, the complete variable domain is DSGVTQTPKHLITATGQRVTLRCSPRSGDLSVYWYQQSLDQGLQFLIQYYNGEERAKGNILERFSAQQFPDLHSELNLSSLELGDSALYFCASSVGVPVRDYEQYFGPGTRLTVT.